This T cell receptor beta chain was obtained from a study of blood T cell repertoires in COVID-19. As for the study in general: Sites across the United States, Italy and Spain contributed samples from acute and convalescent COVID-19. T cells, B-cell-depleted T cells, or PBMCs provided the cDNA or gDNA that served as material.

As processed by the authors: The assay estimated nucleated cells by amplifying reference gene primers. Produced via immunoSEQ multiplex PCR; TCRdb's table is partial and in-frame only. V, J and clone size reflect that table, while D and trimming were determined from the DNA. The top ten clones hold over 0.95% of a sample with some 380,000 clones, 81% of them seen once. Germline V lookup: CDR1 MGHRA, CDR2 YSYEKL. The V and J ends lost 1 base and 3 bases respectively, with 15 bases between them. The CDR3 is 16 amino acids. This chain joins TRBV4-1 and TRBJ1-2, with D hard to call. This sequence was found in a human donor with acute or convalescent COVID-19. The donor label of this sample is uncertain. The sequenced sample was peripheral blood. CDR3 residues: CASSQVISYDYYGYTF. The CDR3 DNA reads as TGCGCCAGCAGCCAAGTGATTTCCTACGACTACTATGGCTACACCTTC.